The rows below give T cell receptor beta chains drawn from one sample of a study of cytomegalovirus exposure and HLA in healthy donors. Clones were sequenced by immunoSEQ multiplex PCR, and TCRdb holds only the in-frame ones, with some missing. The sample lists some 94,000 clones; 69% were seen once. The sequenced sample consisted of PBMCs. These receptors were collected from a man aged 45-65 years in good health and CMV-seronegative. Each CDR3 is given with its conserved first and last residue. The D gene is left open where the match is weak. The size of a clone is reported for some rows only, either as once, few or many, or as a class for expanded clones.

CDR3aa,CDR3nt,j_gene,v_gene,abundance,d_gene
CASRDGQGGDTQYF,TGTGCCAGCAGGGACGGGCAGGGTGGAGATACGCAGTATTTT,TRBJ2-3,TRBV9,few,-
CASSLGDRGTNEKLFF,TGTGCCAGCAGCTTAGGGGACAGGGGAACTAATGAAAAACTGTTTTTT,TRBJ1-4,TRBV7-9,few,TRBD1
CASSSWTGLNGGYTF,TGTGCCAGCAGTTCCTGGACAGGACTTAACGGGGGCTACACCTTC,TRBJ1-2,TRBV27,-,TRBD1
CASIKRAGLSYEQYF,TGTGCCAGCATTAAGCGCGCGGGGCTTTCCTACGAGCAGTACTTC,TRBJ2-7,TRBV6-5,-,-
CAWSPTPGQGHFNEQFF,TGTGCCTGGAGTCCAACCCCGGGACAGGGGCACTTCAATGAGCAGTTCTTC,TRBJ2-1,TRBV30,few,TRBD1
CASSPEGRNEQFF,TGTGCCAGCAGCCCAGAGGGCAGGAATGAGCAGTTCTTC,TRBJ2-1,TRBV6-4,few,-
CASSEGVQGAYNEQFF,TGTGCCAGCAGTGAGGGTGTACAGGGGGCCTACAATGAGCAGTTCTTC,TRBJ2-1,TRBV6-1,-,TRBD1
CSVAWGEGTDTQYF,TGCAGCGTTGCCTGGGGGGAGGGCACAGATACGCAGTATTTT,TRBJ2-3,TRBV29-1,-,-
CASNSGSPQETQYF,TGTGCCAGCAACAGCGGGAGTCCCCAAGAGACCCAGTACTTC,TRBJ2-5,TRBV9,-,TRBD2
CATSTNTGSTEAFF,TGTGCCACCAGCACCAATACAGGGAGCACTGAAGCTTTCTTT,TRBJ1-1,TRBV15,-,-
CASGQGVRYEQYF,TGTGCCAGCGGACAGGGGGTACGCTACGAGCAGTACTTC,TRBJ2-7,TRBV28,-,TRBD1
CASSSGQGYGYTF,TGTGCCAGCAGCTCCGGACAGGGGTATGGCTACACCTTC,TRBJ1-2,TRBV11-3,few,TRBD1
CASSRGLGSGLPDTQYF,TGTGCCAGCAGTCGCGGCCTAGGTAGCGGGCTCCCAGATACGCAGTATTTT,TRBJ2-3,TRBV27,-,TRBD2
CASSLTGATTEAFF,TGTGCCAGCAGCCTTACAGGGGCTACCACGGAAGCTTTCTTT,TRBJ1-1,TRBV7-3,-,TRBD1
CASSGRGGGEQFF,TGTGCCAGCAGCGGCCGAGGGGGCGGGGAGCAGTTCTTC,TRBJ2-1,TRBV9,-,TRBD1
CASSRVDTNEETQYF,TGTGCCAGCAGTCGCGTGGACACTAACGAAGAGACCCAGTACTTC,TRBJ2-5,TRBV6-1,-,-
CASSPLVGPGSREKLFF,TGTGCCAGCAGCCCCCTGGTCGGTCCGGGGAGTAGGGAAAAACTGTTTTTT,TRBJ1-4,TRBV27,-,-
CASSLERVGQETQYF,TGCGCCAGCAGCTTGGAGAGGGTCGGGCAAGAGACCCAGTACTTC,TRBJ2-5,TRBV5-1,-,-
CASSHFLRELFF,TGTGCCAGCAGCCATTTCCTACGGGAGCTGTTTTTT,TRBJ2-2,TRBV11-2,-,-
CASSQWDRGHYEQYF,TGTGCCAGCAGCCAGTGGGACAGGGGTCACTACGAGCAGTACTTC,TRBJ2-7,TRBV7-9,few,TRBD1
CASSYRGAIDTQYF,TGTGCCAGCAGTTATCGGGGGGCCATTGATACGCAGTATTTT,TRBJ2-3,TRBV9,-,-
CAWRDTGTGREKLFF,TGTGCCTGGAGGGACACCGGGACAGGGCGTGAAAAACTGTTTTTT,TRBJ1-4,TRBV30,-,TRBD1
CASSPPGEKLFF,TGTGCCAGCAGCCCTCCAGGGGAAAAACTGTTTTTT,TRBJ1-4,TRBV27,few,-
CSARGQGYGYTF,TGCAGCGCGCGGGGACAGGGATATGGCTACACCTTC,TRBJ1-2,TRBV29-1,-,TRBD1
CASSDAGENEQYF,TGTGCCAGCTCCGACGCGGGGGAGAACGAGCAGTACTTC,TRBJ2-7,TRBV27,few,TRBD2
CASSPSGQPQHF,TGTGCCAGCAGTCCCTCCGGTCAGCCCCAGCATTTT,TRBJ1-5,TRBV28,-,-
CASRPGGSGKNIQYF,TGTGCCAGCAGACCCGGTGGGTCGGGCAAAAACATTCAGTACTTC,TRBJ2-4,TRBV6-5,-,-
CASSGKGTGGGYSNQPQHF,TGTGCCAGCAGTGGAAAAGGGACAGGGGGAGGATATAGCAATCAGCCCCAGCATTTT,TRBJ1-5,TRBV6-1,-,TRBD1
CASSAYGGSLNTIYF,TGTGCCAGCAGTGCCTATGGGGGCAGCCTGAACACCATATATTTT,TRBJ1-3,TRBV25-1,-,-
CASSLGGLVFSVEADQETQYF,TGCGCCAGCAGCTTGGGGGGACTAGTTTTTTCCGTCGAGGCGGACCAAGAGACCCAGTACTTC,TRBJ2-5,TRBV5-1,-,TRBD2
CASSIQGFGGVNEQFF,TGTGCCAGCAGCATCCAAGGGTTCGGGGGTGTCAATGAGCAGTTCTTC,TRBJ2-1,TRBV9,-,-
CASSPTVAVTQYF,TGTGCCAGCAGCCCTACGGTTGCCGTTACGCAGTATTTT,TRBJ2-3,TRBV11-3,-,-
CASSSNGVSYEQYF,TGTGCCAGCAGTTCCAACGGTGTCTCCTACGAGCAGTACTTC,TRBJ2-7,TRBV6-5,-,-
CASVLGAGYPGNTIYF,TGTGCCAGCGTACTTGGTGCGGGTTATCCTGGAAACACCATATATTTT,TRBJ1-3,TRBV7-9,-,-
CASSQDHRAPANEQFF,TGCGCCAGCAGCCAAGATCACAGGGCACCTGCCAATGAGCAGTTCTTC,TRBJ2-1,TRBV4-3,-,-
CATQGGGGTDTQYF,TGCGCCACCCAGGGGGGTGGAGGCACAGATACGCAGTATTTT,TRBJ2-3,TRBV5-1,-,-
CAISELQGTGVEQYF,TGTGCCATCAGTGAGTTGCAAGGGACAGGGGTCGAGCAGTACTTC,TRBJ2-7,TRBV10-3,-,TRBD1
CASSAQSWDRGFEQYF,TGTGCCAGCAGCGCACAATCTTGGGACAGGGGATTCGAGCAGTACTTC,TRBJ2-7,TRBV9,few,TRBD1
CASSLERGNQPQHF,TGTGCCAGCAGCTTGGAGAGGGGCAATCAGCCCCAGCATTTT,TRBJ1-5,TRBV5-5,-,-
CASSQDRGLRINTEAFF,TGTGCCAGCAGCCAAGATCGCGGCCTTAGGATAAACACTGAAGCTTTCTTT,TRBJ1-1,TRBV14,few,-
CASSLVPHRQGGLYGYTF,TGTGCCAGCAGCTTGGTCCCCCACAGACAGGGAGGACTCTATGGCTACACCTTC,TRBJ1-2,TRBV5-6,-,TRBD1